This paragraph reports one TCR beta chain. Participants, about 18 to 100 years old, spanned fewer than 30 US areas. Cohort allocation depended upon clinical history that participants reported. V was clipped by 1 base and J by 3 bases; unmatched bases: 15. CDR1 and CDR2 from the germline V gene are LGHDT and YNNKEL (reference sequence). CDR3 length: 18 amino acids. This specimen comes from a study of blood T cell repertoires in COVID-19. Study summary: Samples came from the United States, Italy and Spain, spanning acute and convalescent COVID-19.

In the original analysis: The authors estimated nucleated cell counts from reference gene primer amplification. The repertoire was sequenced with immunoSEQ multiplex PCR; TCRdb's copy has only in-frame clones and lacks some. The DNA gave D and trimming, while V, J and clone size come from that table. The table lists 300,000 to 400,000 clones, 70% to 90% of them singletons. This sequence originates from a middle-aged woman with acute COVID-19. The chain has TRBV3-1 (or the pseudogene TRBV3-2) and TRBJ2-7; TRBD2 agrees at 7 bases. Sequences were obtained from PBMCs or T cells enriched from blood (not recorded which). The CDR3 DNA reads TGTGCCAGCAGCCAAGGGACTAGTTATTTCTTTGTAGGCTACGAGCAGTACTTC. Amino acid sequence: CASSQGTSYFFVGYEQYF.